This entry features one TCR beta chain sequence. Its antigen is still unknown. This sample stems from a study of OX40 agonist ivuxolimab in advanced cancers. Across the study: At doses from 0.01 to 10 mg/kg, patients were given intravenous ivuxolimab every 2 weeks. Having had anti-PD-1, anti-PD-L1 or anti-CTLA-4 therapy before was allowed, and around 39% had some. Study outcomes and limitations: Dosing at 0.1 to 3.0 mg/kg was accompanied by clonal expansion of CD4+ and CD8+ blood T cells by week 6.

Only in-frame clones appear in the TCRdb table, and some are missing; sequencing was by immunoSEQ multiplex PCR. The repertoire holds 25,000 to 35,000 clones, about 86% seen once, with roughly 29% in the top ten. The germline V gene has CDR1 SGDLS and CDR2 YYNGEE. This CDR3 has 16 residues. The V gene end was trimmed by 4 bases and the J gene end by 4 bases; junction bases not matched to a gene: 13. Sequenced material: CD4+ or CD8+ T cells sorted from blood, taken in a trial of the OX40 agonist ivuxolimab. The TCR comes from an adult with an advanced solid tumor such as melanoma, head and neck, liver or kidney cancer. V usage is TRBV9 and J usage is TRBJ2-5, with 7 nucleotides matching TRBD2. CDR3 loop: CASSPLGGETIETQYF. Here the CDR3 DNA reads TGTGCCAGCAGCCCGCTGGGAGGGGAGACTATAGAGACCCAGTACTTC.